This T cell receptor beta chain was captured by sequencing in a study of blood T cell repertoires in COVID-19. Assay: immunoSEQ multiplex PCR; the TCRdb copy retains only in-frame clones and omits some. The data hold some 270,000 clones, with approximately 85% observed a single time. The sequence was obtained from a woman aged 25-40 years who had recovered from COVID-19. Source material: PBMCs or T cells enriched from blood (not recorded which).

The CDR3 is CASSLAGLVSYGYTF. The CDR3 DNA sequence: TGCGCCAGCAGCTTGGCGGGACTAGTATCCTATGGCTACACCTTC. This rearrangement joins TRBV5-1 to TRBJ1-2; maybe TRBD1 (5 bases). V was shortened by 0 bases and J by 4 bases, with 13 bases between the two germline ends. Germline-derived CDR1 and CDR2 are SGHRS and YFSETQ. The CDR3 is 15 residues long.